This T cell receptor beta chain was observed in a study of blood T cell repertoires in COVID-19. Across the study: Researchers got acute and convalescent COVID-19 samples from the United States, Italy and Spain.

Generated by immunoSEQ multiplex PCR, the TCRdb table keeps only in-frame clones and is missing some. The sample carries 100,000 to 150,000 clones, almost 85% recorded once. The CDR3 consists of 15 residues. The germline V gene has CDR1 SGHNT and CDR2 YYREEE (reference sequence). V lost 5 bases and J lost 3; bases outside the gene matches: 4. Sample: peripheral blood. This TCR came from a woman in her twenties or thirties who had recovered from COVID-19. J is TRBJ2-7 and V is TRBV5-4, with 14 bases that match TRBD2. The CDR3 region has the DNA TGTGCCAGCAGAGCGGGACTAGCGGGAGACTACGAGCAGTACTTC. The encoded protein is CASRAGLAGDYEQYF.